These T cell receptor beta chains were read from a single sample in a study of blood T cells in healthy people across ages. Each CDR3 protein gets one entry after TCRdb re-called the 5' RACE reads with MiXCR. Of 600,000 to 850,000 distinct CDR3 sequences listed, roughly 25% were seen once; the top ten hold 8% to 10%. Separately, the same data were catalogued under a study of T cells of mothers and their children.

Sequencing input: blood. These receptors were collected from a boy younger than 18 in good health. The CDR3 runs from the conserved cysteine through the conserved F or W. Fields, in order: D gene, V gene, J gene, clone size, CDR3 protein, CDR3 DNA. D genes are given only for firm matches. Size values are once, few and many counts, or a class for expanded clones, and some rows have none.

>TRBD2|TRBV4-1|TRBJ2-1|-
CASSQDGLAGGPSYNEQFF
TGCGCCAGCAGCCAAGATGGACTAGCGGGAGGGCCCTCCTACAATGAGCAGTTCTTC
>-|TRBV19|TRBJ2-7|-
CASSIFRGPSYEQYF
TGTGCCAGTAGTATATTCAGGGGACCCTCCTACGAGCAGTACTTC
>-|TRBV7-2|TRBJ1-2|few
CASSLGVGNYGYTF
TGTGCCAGCAGCTTAGGTGTAGGAAACTATGGCTACACCTTC
>-|TRBV15|TRBJ1-1|-
CATSRDYLGREAFF
TGTGCCACCAGCAGAGACTATTTAGGGAGAGAAGCTTTCTTT
>TRBD1|TRBV20-1|TRBJ2-4|few
CSARPAGQALAKNIQYF
TGCAGTGCGCGACCGGCGGGACAGGCCCTGGCCAAAAACATTCAGTACTTC
>TRBD2|TRBV27|TRBJ2-7|few
CASSLSQRGVYEQYF
TGTGCCAGCAGTTTATCCCAGCGGGGGGTCTACGAGCAGTACTTC
>-|TRBV7-2|TRBJ2-6|-
CASSLDVMGTTGANVLTF
TGTGCCAGCAGCTTAGACGTAATGGGAACTACTGGGGCCAACGTCCTGACTTTC
>-|TRBV11-2|TRBJ2-2|-
CASSLVRTGELFF
TGTGCCAGCAGCTTAGTTCGCACCGGGGAGCTGTTTTTT
>-|TRBV7-8|TRBJ1-6|-
CASSWTESPLHF
TGTGCCAGCAGCTGGACAGAATCACCCCTCCACTTT
>TRBD1|TRBV10-3|TRBJ1-2|-
CAISESRLKGQGHYGYTF
TGTGCCATCAGTGAGTCGAGACTTAAAGGACAGGGTCACTATGGCTACACCTTC
>TRBD1|TRBV12-3/TRBV12-4|TRBJ1-5|-
CASSLAVGQGEFQPQHF
TGTGCCAGCAGTTTAGCAGTCGGACAGGGGGAGTTTCAGCCCCAGCATTTT
>-|TRBV6-2/TRBV6-3|TRBJ1-4|-
CASRPSPRPAEKLFF
TGTGCCAGCAGACCCTCACCTCGACCGGCTGAAAAACTGTTTTTT
>TRBD2|TRBV4-3|TRBJ2-1|-
CASSQVRGGSPEQFF
TGCGCCAGCAGCCAAGTTCGGGGGGGCAGCCCCGAGCAGTTCTTC
>TRBD1|TRBV28|TRBJ1-2|-
CASSLVWGQEGYGYTF
TGTGCCAGCAGTTTAGTCTGGGGACAGGAAGGTTACGGCTACACCTTC
>-|TRBV21-1|TRBJ1-3|-
CASSPRPDSGNTIYF
TGTGCCAGCAGCCCCCGACCGGACTCTGGAAACACCATATATTTT
>-|TRBV27|TRBJ1-1|-
CASSPLEEYERDTEAFF
TGTGCCAGCAGTCCTCTTGAGGAATATGAGAGGGACACTGAAGCTTTCTTT
>-|TRBV7-8|TRBJ2-3|few
CASRARGTDTQYF
TGTGCCAGCAGGGCTAGGGGCACAGATACGCAGTATTTT
>-|TRBV15|TRBJ2-1|-
CATRSLEASEQFF
TGTGCCACCAGGTCTCTTGAGGCTAGTGAGCAGTTCTTC
>-|TRBV10-3|TRBJ2-5|few
CAIRRGEETQYF
TGTGCCATCAGGCGTGGGGAAGAGACCCAGTACTTC
>TRBD1|TRBV7-9|TRBJ1-5|-
CASSSGQGLGQPQHF
TGTGCCAGCAGCTCGGGACAGGGTTTAGGTCAGCCCCAGCATTTT
>-|TRBV29-1|TRBJ2-2|few
CSVGQSTGELFF
TGCAGCGTTGGGCAGAGCACCGGGGAGCTGTTTTTT
>-|TRBV29-1|TRBJ2-7|-
CSVEASYEQYF
TGCAGCGTTGAAGCTTCCTACGAGCAGTACTTC
>-|TRBV25-1|TRBJ1-1|-
CASSELALNTEAFF
TGTGCCAGCAGTGAACTGGCATTGAACACTGAAGCTTTCTTT
>TRBD1|TRBV9|TRBJ1-1|-
CASGRGGRGNTEAFF
TGTGCCAGCGGCCGAGGGGGCAGGGGGAACACTGAAGCTTTCTTT
>TRBD2|TRBV6-5|TRBJ2-5|few
CASTLSGGIQETQYF
TGTGCCAGCACCTTAAGCGGGGGGATACAAGAGACCCAGTACTTC
>-|TRBV7-6|TRBJ2-7|-
CASSLSEGREQYF
TGTGCCAGCAGCTTGTCGGAAGGACGCGAGCAGTACTTC
>-|TRBV2|TRBJ1-2|-
CASRRTEDYGYTF
TGTGCCAGCAGGAGGACAGAAGACTATGGCTACACCTTC
>TRBD2|TRBV29-1|TRBJ2-1|many
CSVGVTGGNEQFF
TGCAGCGTTGGGGTGACGGGGGGCAATGAGCAGTTCTTC
>-|TRBV29-1|TRBJ2-5|-
CSVARARQETQYF
TGCAGCGTCGCACGGGCCCGTCAAGAGACCCAGTACTTC
>TRBD2|TRBV5-1|TRBJ2-1|-
CASSLAGSGGKSEQFF
TGCGCCAGCAGCTTGGCCGGGTCGGGAGGAAAAAGTGAGCAGTTCTTC
>-|TRBV7-2|TRBJ2-3|-
CASSNEANHSTDTQYF
TGTGCCAGCAGCAACGAAGCGAATCATAGCACAGATACGCAGTATTTT
>-|TRBV28|TRBJ1-4|-
CASSSGLNFNEKLFF
TGTGCCAGCAGTTCAGGACTGAATTTCAATGAAAAACTGTTTTTT
>-|TRBV4-1|TRBJ2-7|-
CASSQMSSASYEQYF
TGCGCCAGCAGCCAAATGTCTAGCGCTTCCTACGAGCAGTACTTC
>-|TRBV5-5|TRBJ1-3|few
CASSIDNSGNTIYF
TGTGCCAGCAGCATCGACAACTCTGGAAACACCATATATTTT
>-|TRBV6-2/TRBV6-3|TRBJ1-4|many
CASGNEKLFF
TGTGCCAGCGGTAATGAAAAACTGTTTTTT
>TRBD1|TRBV7-9|TRBJ1-1|few
CASSPGTGLTNTEAFF
TGTGCCAGCAGCCCCGGGACAGGGTTAACGAACACTGAAGCTTTCTTT
>TRBD2|TRBV20-1|TRBJ2-7|once
CSAGGLAGPLNEQYF
TGCAGTGCTGGGGGGCTAGCGGGTCCTCTCAACGAGCAGTACTTC